This paragraph covers one TCR beta chain sequence. This sample is part of a study of blood T cell repertoires in COVID-19. In the study overall: PBMCs, B-cell-depleted T cells, or T cells were the source of the cDNA or gDNA that made up the material.

After removal of 4 bases from V and 7 bases from J, the junction contained 16 bases not matched to a gene. In germline, CDR1 is LNHDA, CDR2 SQIVND (reference sequence). The CDR3 sequence is 17 residues long. Clones were sequenced by immunoSEQ multiplex PCR, and TCRdb holds only the in-frame ones, with some missing. The table records about 170,000 clones, roughly 88% of them present only once. What was sequenced was peripheral blood. The TCR comes from a man younger than 30 with COVID-19, enrolled during active disease. This chain joins TRBV19 and TRBJ1-5, with TRBD1 matching 7 bases. In nucleotides, the CDR3 is TGTGCCAGTAGTAGTCGACAGGGCGGGATTCTGAGGCAGCCCCAGCATTTT. It is translated as CASSSRQGGILRQPQHF.